A single sample gave rise to the 3 T cell receptor beta chains below, sequenced in a study of shared clonotypes between healthy human individuals. Terminally differentiated effector memory CD45RA+ cells were excluded by CCR7 positive selection of CD45RO-negative cells. Only in-frame clones appear in the TCRdb table, and some are missing; sequencing was by immunoSEQ multiplex PCR. The top ten clones hold over 1.5% of a sample with more than 2 million clones, approximately 92% of them seen once. Sequencing used naive CD8+ T cells from PBMCs. These receptors all stem from a man between 18 and 29 years old in good health. Some clones in this sample may be carry-over from other donors' samples.

This clone was observed a single time. This chain links TRBV6-1 with TRBJ2-7; D is unresolved. Germline lookup yields CDR1 MNHNS and CDR2 SASEGT. V lost 6 bases and J lost 2, with 14 bases in between. The CDR3 extends over 14 amino acids. The CDR3 region has the DNA TGTGCCAGCAGGGATGGGCAGAGAGCCTACGAGCAGTACTTC. It yields the protein CASRDGQRAYEQYF.

The chain joins TRBV4-1 to TRBJ2-7; 10 nucleotides line up with TRBD1. CDR3 length: 17 amino acids. V lost 4 bases and J lost 5; bases outside the gene matches: 14. Germline assignment: CDR1 MGHRA and CDR2 YSYEKL. The CDR3 protein is CASSLSLGQGGFNEQYF. For the CDR3, the DNA is TGCGCCAGCAGCCTTTCCCTTGGACAGGGGGGTTTCAACGAGCAGTACTTC.

This chain joins TRBV9 and TRBJ2-1, with a tentative D call TRBD1 (6 bases). Trimming took off 0 bases at V and 4 bases at J, with 11 bases between the two ends. This CDR3 has 15 amino acids. Germline CDR1 reads SGDLS; CDR2 reads YYNGEE. This CDR3 is CASSVDTGSYNEQFF. CDR3 in DNA: TGTGCCAGCAGCGTAGATACAGGGAGTTACAATGAGCAGTTCTTC.